The sequence of this T cell receptor (beta chain) was determined in a study of PD-L1 blockade in urothelial cancer. Specified time point: pretreatment peripheral blood. Pretreatment and on-treatment blood mononuclear cell samples were taken, totaling between 1 and 8 time points per patient. This clone was seen a handful of times. Each PCR received spiked synthetic TCR analog templates. The assay was immunoSEQ multiplex PCR, and TCRdb's table has in-frame clones only and misses some. The sample has 56,000 or so clones, approximately 85% seen once; the top ten hold about a sixth. The CDR3 loop spans 13 amino acids. The V and J ends lost 5 bases and 8 bases, in that order; junction bases with no gene match: 8. Germline V CDR1 and CDR2: SGHAT, FQDESV (reference sequence).

This sample comprised PBMCs, obtained around atezolizumab (anti-PD-L1) treatment. V gene TRBV11-1 combines with J gene TRBJ1-2, with 7 nucleotides matching TRBD1. The clonotype comes from a man aged 70-80 years with urothelial cancer. The CDR3: CASSRDRAGGYTF. CDR3 in DNA: TGTGCCAGCAGCAGAGACAGGGCGGGAGGCTACACCTTC. Full variable domain (remainder filled in from reference TRBV11-1 and TRBJ1-2): EAEVAQSPRYKITEKSQAVAFWCDPISGHATLYWYRQILGQGPELLVQFQDESVVDDSQLPKDRFSAERLKGVDSTLKIQPAELGDSAMYLCASSRDRAGGYTFGSGTRLTVV.